The clone carrying this T cell receptor (beta chain) was counted once. The antigen is undetermined. This entry is derived from a study of T cells and Merkel cell carcinoma outcomes. Broader study findings: Reportedly, T-cell repertoire with density predicts Merkel cell carcinoma outcomes.

Sequencing was performed with immunoSEQ multiplex PCR; in TCRdb, only in-frame clones are kept and a portion is missing. The sample lists 11,000 to 15,000 clones; roughly 92% were seen once. Germline V lookup: CDR1 KGHSH, CDR2 LQKENI. The CDR3 totals 16 residues. Trimming shortened V by 3 bases and J by 1 base, and 12 bases separated the two germline ends. This sequence joins TRBV18 and TRBJ2-2; the D gene is possibly TRBD2 (5 bases). The origin of this receptor is a human donor with Merkel cell carcinoma. The sample was tumor tissue from Merkel cell carcinoma. CDR3 region: CASSPYGAGNTGELFF. The DNA for the CDR3 is TGTGCCAGCTCACCCTATGGTGCGGGGAACACCGGGGAGCTGTTTTTT. The whole variable domain, filled in from reference TRBV18 and TRBJ2-2, reads NAGVMQNPRHLVRRRGQEARLRCSPMKGHSHVYWYRQLPEEGLKFMVYLQKENIIDESGMPKERFSAEFPKEGPSILRIQQVVRGDSAAYFCASSPYGAGNTGELFFGEGSRLTVL.